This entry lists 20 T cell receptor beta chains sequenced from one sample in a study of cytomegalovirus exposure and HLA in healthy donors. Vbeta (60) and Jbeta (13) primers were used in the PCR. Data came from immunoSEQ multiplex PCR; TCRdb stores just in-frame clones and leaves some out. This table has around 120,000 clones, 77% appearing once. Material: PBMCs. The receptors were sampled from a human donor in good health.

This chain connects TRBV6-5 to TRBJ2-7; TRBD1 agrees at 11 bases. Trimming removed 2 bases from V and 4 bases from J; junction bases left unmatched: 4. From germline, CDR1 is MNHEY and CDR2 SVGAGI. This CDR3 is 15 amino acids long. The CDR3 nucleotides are TGTGCCAGCAGTTACCGAGGACAGGGGGCATACGAGCAGTACTTC. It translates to CASSYRGQGAYEQYF.

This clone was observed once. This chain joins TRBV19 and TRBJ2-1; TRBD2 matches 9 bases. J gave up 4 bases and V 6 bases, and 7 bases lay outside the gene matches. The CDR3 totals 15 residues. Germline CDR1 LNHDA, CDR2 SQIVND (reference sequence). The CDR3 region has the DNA TGTGCCAGTAGGAGCGGGACTAGCAGATACAATGAGCAGTTCTTC. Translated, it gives CASRSGTSRYNEQFF. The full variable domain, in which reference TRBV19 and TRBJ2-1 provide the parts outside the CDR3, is DGGITQSPKYLFRKEGQNVTLSCEQNLNHDAMYWYRQDPGQGLRLIYYSQIVNDFQKGDIAEGYSVSREKKESFPLTVTSAQKNPTAFYLCASRSGTSRYNEQFFGPGTRLTVL.

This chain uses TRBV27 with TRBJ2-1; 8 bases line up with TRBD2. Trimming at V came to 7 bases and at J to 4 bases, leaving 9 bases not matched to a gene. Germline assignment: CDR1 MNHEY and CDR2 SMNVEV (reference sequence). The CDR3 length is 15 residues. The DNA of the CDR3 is TGTGCCAGCACCCCTTTAGCGGGATTGTACAATGAGCAGTTCTTC. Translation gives CASTPLAGLYNEQFF.

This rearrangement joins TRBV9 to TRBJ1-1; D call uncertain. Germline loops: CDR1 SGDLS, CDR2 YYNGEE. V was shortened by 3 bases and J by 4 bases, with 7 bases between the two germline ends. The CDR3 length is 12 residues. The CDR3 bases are TGTGCCAGCAGCGGGAGGGTCACTGAAGCTTTCTTT. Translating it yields CASSGRVTEAFF.

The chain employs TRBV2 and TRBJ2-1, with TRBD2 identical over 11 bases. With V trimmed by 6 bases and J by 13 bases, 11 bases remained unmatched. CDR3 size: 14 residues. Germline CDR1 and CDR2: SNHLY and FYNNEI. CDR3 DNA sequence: TGTGCCAGCAGCGAAATCTTGACTAGCGGGACCCAGTTCTTC. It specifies CASSEILTSGTQFF.

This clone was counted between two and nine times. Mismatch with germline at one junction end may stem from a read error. The CDR3 reads CASSLGQGEAQYF. The CDR3 coding sequence is TGTGCCAGCAGCCTAGGACAAGGAGAGGCCCAGTACTTC. V gene TRBV5-6 combines with J gene TRBJ2-5, with D perhaps matching TRBD1 (5 bases). The CDR3 is 13 amino acids. Germline V gene lookup returns CDR1 SGHDT and CDR2 YYEEEE.

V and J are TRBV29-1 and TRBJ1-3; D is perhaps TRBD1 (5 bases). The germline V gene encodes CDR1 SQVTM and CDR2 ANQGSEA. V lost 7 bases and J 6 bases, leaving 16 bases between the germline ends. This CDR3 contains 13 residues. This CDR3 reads CSAGGGSINTIYF. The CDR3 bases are TGCAGCGCTGGGGGGGGGTCTATAAACACCATATATTTT.

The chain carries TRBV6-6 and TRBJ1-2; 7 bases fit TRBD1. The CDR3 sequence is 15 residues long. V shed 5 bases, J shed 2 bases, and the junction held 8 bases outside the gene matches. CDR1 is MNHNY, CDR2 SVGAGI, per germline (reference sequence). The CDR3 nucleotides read TGTGCCAGCAGTCGAATACAGGGGACGAACTATGGCTACACCTTC. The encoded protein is CASSRIQGTNYGYTF.

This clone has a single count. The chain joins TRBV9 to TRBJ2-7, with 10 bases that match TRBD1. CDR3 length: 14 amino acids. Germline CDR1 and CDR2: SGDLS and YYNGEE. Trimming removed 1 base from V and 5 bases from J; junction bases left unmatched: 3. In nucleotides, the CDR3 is TGTGCCAGCAGCGTACGGGACAGGGGCGACGAGCAGTACTTC. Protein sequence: CASSVRDRGDEQYF.

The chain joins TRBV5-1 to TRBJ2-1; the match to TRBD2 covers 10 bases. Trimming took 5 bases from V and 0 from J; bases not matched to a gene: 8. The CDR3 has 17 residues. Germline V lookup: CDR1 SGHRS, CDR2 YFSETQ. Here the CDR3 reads CASSTPGLASSYNEQFF. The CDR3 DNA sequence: TGCGCCAGCAGTACCCCGGGACTAGCGAGCTCCTACAATGAGCAGTTCTTC.

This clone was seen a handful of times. CDR3 nucleotide sequence: TGCGCCAGCAGCCCGGCCGGTGTCAGGGGGACCAAAAACATTCAGTACTTC. Translation gives CASSPAGVRGTKNIQYF. The chain has TRBV5-1 and TRBJ2-4; 7 bases map to TRBD1. With V trimmed by 4 bases and J by 2 bases, 12 bases remained unmatched. The V gene's germline CDR1 is SGHRS and CDR2 YFSETQ. The CDR3 spans 17 residues.

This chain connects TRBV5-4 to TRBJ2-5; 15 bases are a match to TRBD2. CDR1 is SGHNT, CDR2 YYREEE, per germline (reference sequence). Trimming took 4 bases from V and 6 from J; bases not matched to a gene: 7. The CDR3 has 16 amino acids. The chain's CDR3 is CASSGLAGGLGKTQYF. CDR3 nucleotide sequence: TGTGCCAGCAGCGGACTAGCGGGAGGGTTGGGGAAGACCCAGTACTTC.

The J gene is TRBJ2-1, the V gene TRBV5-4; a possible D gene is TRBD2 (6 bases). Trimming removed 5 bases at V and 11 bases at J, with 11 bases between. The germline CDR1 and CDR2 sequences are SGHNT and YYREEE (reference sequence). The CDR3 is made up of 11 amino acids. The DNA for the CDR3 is TGTGCCAGCAGGATTAGCGGAAAGCAGTTCTTC. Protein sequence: CASRISGKQFF. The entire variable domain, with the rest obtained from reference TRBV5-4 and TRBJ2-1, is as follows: ETGVTQSPTHLIKTRGQQVTLRCSSQSGHNTVSWYQQALGQGPQFIFQYYREEENGRGNFPPRFSGLQFPNYSSELNVNALELDDSALYLCASRISGKQFFGPGTRLTVL.

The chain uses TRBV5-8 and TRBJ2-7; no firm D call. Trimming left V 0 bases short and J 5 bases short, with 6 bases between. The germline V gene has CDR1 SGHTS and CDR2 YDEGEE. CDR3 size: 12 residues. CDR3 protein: CASSLDGDEQYF. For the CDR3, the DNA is TGTGCCAGCAGCTTGGATGGAGACGAGCAGTACTTC. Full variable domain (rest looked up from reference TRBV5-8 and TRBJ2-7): EAGVTQSPTHLIKTRGQQATLRCSPISGHTSVYWYQQALGLGLQFLLWYDEGEERNRGNFPPRFSGRQFPNYSSELNVNALELEDSALYLCASSLDGDEQYFGPGTRLTVT.

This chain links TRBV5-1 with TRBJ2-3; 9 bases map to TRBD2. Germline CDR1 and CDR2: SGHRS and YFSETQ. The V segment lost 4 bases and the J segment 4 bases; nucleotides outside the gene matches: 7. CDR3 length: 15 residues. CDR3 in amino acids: CASSPSGNYADTQYF. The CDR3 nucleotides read TGCGCCAGCAGCCCTAGCGGGAACTATGCAGATACGCAGTATTTT.

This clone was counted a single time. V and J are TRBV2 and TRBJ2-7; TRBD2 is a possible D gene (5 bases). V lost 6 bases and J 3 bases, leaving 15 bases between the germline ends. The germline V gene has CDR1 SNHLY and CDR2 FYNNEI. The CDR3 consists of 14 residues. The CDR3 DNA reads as TGTGCCAGCAGCGAAAGGACTGGATTCTACGAGCAGTACTTC. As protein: CASSERTGFYEQYF.

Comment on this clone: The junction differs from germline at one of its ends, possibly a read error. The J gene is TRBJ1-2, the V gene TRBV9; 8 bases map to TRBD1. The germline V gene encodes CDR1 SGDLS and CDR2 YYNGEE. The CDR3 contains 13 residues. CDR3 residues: CASSVDGRGRSDF. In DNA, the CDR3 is TGTGCCAGCAGCGTAGATGGCAGGGGGCGTTCCGACTTC.

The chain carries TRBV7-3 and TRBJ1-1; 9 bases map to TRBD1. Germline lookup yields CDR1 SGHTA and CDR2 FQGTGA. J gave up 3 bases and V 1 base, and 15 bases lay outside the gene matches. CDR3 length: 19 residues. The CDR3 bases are TGTGCCAGCAGCTTAAGGACCCGGGACAGGGTACCGTTGGACACTGAAGCTTTCTTT. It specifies CASSLRTRDRVPLDTEAFF.

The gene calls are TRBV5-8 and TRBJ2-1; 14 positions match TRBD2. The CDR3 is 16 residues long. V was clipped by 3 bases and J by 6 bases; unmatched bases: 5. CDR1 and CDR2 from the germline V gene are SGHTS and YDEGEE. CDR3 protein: CASSSDGTSGSNEQFF. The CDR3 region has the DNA TGTGCCAGCAGCTCTGACGGGACTAGCGGGAGCAATGAGCAGTTCTTC. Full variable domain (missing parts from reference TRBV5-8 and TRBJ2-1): EAGVTQSPTHLIKTRGQQATLRCSPISGHTSVYWYQQALGLGLQFLLWYDEGEERNRGNFPPRFSGRQFPNYSSELNVNALELEDSALYLCASSSDGTSGSNEQFFGPGTRLTVL.

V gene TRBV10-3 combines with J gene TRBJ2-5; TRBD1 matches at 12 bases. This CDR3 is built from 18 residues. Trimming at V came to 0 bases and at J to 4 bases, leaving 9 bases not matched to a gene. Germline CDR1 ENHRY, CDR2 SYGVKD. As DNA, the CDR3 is TGTGCCATCAGTGAGTCGACTCAGGGACAGGGGGCACGAGAGACCCAGTACTTC. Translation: CAISESTQGQGARETQYF.